This entry describes one T cell receptor beta chain. As yet, its antigen is unknown. Blood got drawn at baseline, again on cycle 4 day 1, and then on cycle 7 day 1. The method was immunoSEQ multiplex PCR; TCRdb's version includes in-frame clones alone and lacks a portion of them. The table has fewer than 30,000 clones, 81% seen once. J gave up 5 bases and V 4 bases, and 5 bases lay outside the gene matches. CDR1 SGHNT and CDR2 YENEEA come from the germline V gene. There are 14 residues in the CDR3. The sample belongs to a study of OX40 agonist ivuxolimab in advanced cancers. General observations from the study: On average, a greater number of expanded clones characterised CD8+ T cells relative to CD4+.

This sequence originates from an adult with an advanced solid tumor such as melanoma, head and neck, liver or kidney cancer. The sample consisted of CD4+ or CD8+ T cells sorted from blood, taken in a trial of the OX40 agonist ivuxolimab. The chain employs TRBV11-3 and TRBJ2-1; 7 bases agree with TRBD2. CDR3 sequence: CASSSGGTHNEQFF. CDR3 sequence (DNA): TGTGCCAGCAGCTCCGGGGGGACCCACAATGAGCAGTTCTTC. The full variable domain, completed using reference TRBV11-3 and TRBJ2-1, is EAGVVQSPRYKIIEKKQPVAFWCNPISGHNTLYWYLQNLGQGPELLIRYENEEAVDDSQLPKDRFSAERLKGVDSTLKIQPAELGDSAVYLCASSSGGTHNEQFFGPGTRLTVL.